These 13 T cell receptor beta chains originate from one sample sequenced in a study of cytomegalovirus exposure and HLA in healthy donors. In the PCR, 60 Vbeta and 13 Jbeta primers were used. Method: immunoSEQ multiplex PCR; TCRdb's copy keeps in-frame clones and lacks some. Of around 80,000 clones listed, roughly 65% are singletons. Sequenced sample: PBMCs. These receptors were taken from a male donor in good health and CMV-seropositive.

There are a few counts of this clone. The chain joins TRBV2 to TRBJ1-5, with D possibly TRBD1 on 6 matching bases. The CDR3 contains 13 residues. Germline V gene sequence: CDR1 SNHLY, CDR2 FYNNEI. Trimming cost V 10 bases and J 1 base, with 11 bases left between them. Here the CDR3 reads CAIQGYSNQPQHF. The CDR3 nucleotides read TGTGCCATACAGGGTTACAGCAATCAGCCCCAGCATTTT.

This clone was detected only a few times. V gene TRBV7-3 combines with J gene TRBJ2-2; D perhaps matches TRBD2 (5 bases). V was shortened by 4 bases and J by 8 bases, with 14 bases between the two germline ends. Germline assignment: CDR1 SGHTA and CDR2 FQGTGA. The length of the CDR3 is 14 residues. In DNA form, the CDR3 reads TGTGCCAGCAGCTCGGCTGGGGAGAGGGGGGAGCTGTTTTTT. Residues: CASSSAGERGELFF.

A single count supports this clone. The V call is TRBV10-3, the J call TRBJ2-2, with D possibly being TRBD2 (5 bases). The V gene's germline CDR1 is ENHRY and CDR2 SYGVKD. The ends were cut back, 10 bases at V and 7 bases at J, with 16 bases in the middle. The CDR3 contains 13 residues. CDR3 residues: CATLDGAGGELFF. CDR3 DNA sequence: TGTGCCACCCTGGACGGCGCGGGCGGGGAGCTGTTTTTT.

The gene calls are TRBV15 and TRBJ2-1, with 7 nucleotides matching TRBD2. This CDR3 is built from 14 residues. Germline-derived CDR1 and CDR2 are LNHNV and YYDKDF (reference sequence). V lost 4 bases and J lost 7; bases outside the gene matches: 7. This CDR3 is CATSTGGSRNEQFF. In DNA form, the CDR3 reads TGTGCCACCAGCACAGGCGGGAGTAGGAATGAGCAGTTCTTC. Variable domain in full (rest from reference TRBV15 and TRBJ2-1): DAMVIQNPRYQVTQFGKPVTLSCSQTLNHNVMYWYQQKSSQAPKLLFHYYDKDFNNEADTPDNFQSRRPNTSFCFLDIRSPGLGDTAMYLCATSTGGSRNEQFFGPGTRLTVL.

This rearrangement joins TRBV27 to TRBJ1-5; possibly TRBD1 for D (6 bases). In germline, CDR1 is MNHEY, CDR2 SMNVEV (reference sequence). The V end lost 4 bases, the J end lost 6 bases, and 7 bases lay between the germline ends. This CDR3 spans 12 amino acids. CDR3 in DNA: TGTGCCAGCAGTTCCAGGGGTCAGCCCCAGCATTTT. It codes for CASSSRGQPQHF.

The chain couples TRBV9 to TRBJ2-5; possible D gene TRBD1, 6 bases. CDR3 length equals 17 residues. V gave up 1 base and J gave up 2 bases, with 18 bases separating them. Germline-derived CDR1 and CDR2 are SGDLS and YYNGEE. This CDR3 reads CASSVSGQGHRQETQYF. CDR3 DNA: TGTGCCAGCAGCGTAAGCGGCCAGGGGCACCGACAAGAGACCCAGTACTTC.

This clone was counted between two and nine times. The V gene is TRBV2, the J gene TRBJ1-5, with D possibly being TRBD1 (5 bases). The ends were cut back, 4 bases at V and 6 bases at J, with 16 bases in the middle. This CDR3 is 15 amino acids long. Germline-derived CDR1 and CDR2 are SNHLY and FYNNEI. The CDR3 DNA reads TGTGCCAGCAGTGCGACAGAGAACTGGAGTCAGCCCCAGCATTTT. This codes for CASSATENWSQPQHF.

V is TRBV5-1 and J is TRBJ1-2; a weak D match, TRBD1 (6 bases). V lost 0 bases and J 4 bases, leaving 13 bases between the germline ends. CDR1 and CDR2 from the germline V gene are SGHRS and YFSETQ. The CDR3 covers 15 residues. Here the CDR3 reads CASSLDGTFTYGYTF. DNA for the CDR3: TGCGCCAGCAGCTTGGACGGGACATTCACCTATGGCTACACCTTC.

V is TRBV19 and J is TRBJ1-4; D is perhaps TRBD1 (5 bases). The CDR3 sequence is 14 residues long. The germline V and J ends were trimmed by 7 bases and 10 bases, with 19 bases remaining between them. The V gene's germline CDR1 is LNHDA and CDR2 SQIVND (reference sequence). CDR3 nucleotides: TGTGCCAGTACCCCCCAGGGCAGGATCGCAAAACTGTTTTTT. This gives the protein CASTPQGRIAKLFF. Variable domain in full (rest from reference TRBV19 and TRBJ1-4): DGGITQSPKYLFRKEGQNVTLSCEQNLNHDAMYWYRQDPGQGLRLIYYSQIVNDFQKGDIAEGYSVSREKKESFPLTVTSAQKNPTAFYLCASTPQGRIAKLFFGSGTQLSVL.

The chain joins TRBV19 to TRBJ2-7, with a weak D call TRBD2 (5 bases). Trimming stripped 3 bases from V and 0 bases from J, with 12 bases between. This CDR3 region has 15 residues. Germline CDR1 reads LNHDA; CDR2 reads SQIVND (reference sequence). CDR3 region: CASSMGRGSSYEQYF. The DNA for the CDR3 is TGTGCCAGTAGTATGGGTAGAGGGAGCTCCTACGAGCAGTACTTC.

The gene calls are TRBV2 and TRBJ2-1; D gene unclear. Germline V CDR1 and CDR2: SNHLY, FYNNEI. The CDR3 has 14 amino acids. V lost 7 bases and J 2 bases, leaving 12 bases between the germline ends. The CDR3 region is CASTEFLTYNEQFF. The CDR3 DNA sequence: TGTGCCAGCACGGAGTTTCTAACCTACAATGAGCAGTTCTTC.

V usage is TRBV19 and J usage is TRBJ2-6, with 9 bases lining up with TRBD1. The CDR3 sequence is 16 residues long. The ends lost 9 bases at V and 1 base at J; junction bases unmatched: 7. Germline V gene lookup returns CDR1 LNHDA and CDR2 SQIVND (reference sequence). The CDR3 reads CARKQGAGSGANVLTF. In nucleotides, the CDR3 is TGTGCCAGAAAACAGGGGGCTGGGTCTGGGGCCAACGTCCTGACTTTC.

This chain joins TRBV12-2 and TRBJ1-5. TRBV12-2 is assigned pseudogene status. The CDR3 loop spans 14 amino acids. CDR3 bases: TGTGCAAGTCCCGCCCGGGGGGCGCGTCAGCCCCAGCATTTT. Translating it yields CASPARGARQPQHF.